Following are 2 T cell receptor beta chains from one sample sequenced in a study of technical replicates of blood from a few donors. Only in-frame clones appear in the TCRdb table, and some are missing; sequencing was by immunoSEQ multiplex PCR. The sample has fewer than 90,000 clones, roughly 90% seen once. The sequencing input was T cells isolated from PBMCs. These receptors were obtained from a human donor in good health.

The chain recombines TRBV2 with TRBJ2-7, with a possible D match to TRBD2 (6 bases). Germline V lookup: CDR1 SNHLY, CDR2 FYNNEI. Trimming left V 8 bases short and J 4 bases short, with 9 bases between. The CDR3 contains 11 residues. Written as DNA, the CDR3 is TGTGCCAGCCGGGACTCATACGAGCAGTACTTC. This gives the protein CASRDSYEQYF.

In this sample, this clone turned up a few times. The V and J genes are TRBV7-9 and TRBJ2-2; weak D call: TRBD1 (6 bases). Between the trimmed V and J ends, which lost 6 bases and 5 bases, there was a span of 22 bases. In germline, CDR1 is SEHNR, CDR2 FQNEAQ (reference sequence). CDR3 length: 17 residues. CDR3 sequence: CASSDPGTQTATGELFF. CDR3 nucleotides: TGTGCCAGCAGTGACCCCGGGACACAAACGGCGACCGGGGAGCTGTTTTTT.